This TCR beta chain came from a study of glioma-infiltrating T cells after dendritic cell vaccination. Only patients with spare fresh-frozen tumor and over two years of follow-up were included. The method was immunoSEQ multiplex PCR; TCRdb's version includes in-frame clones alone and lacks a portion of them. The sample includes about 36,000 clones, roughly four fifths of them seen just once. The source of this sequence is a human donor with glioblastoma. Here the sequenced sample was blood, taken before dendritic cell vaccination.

CDR3 nucleotides: TGTGCCAGCAGCTTTTTTGGGTCAGGGGGCTCTGAAGCTTTCTTT. Translated: CASSFFGSGGSEAFF. The chain links TRBV7-8 to TRBJ1-1; 8 bases agree with TRBD1. The CDR3 totals 15 residues. The J segment lost 6 bases and the V segment lost 3 bases, leaving 9 bases of the junction unmatched. The germline V gene has CDR1 SGHVS and CDR2 FQNEAQ. The full variable domain, completed using reference TRBV7-8 and TRBJ1-1, is GAGVSQSPRYKVAKRGQDVALRCDPISGHVSLFWYQQALGQGPEFLTYFQNEAQLDKSGLPSDRFFAERPEGSVSTLKIQRTQQEDSAVYLCASSFFGSGGSEAFFGQGTRLTVV.